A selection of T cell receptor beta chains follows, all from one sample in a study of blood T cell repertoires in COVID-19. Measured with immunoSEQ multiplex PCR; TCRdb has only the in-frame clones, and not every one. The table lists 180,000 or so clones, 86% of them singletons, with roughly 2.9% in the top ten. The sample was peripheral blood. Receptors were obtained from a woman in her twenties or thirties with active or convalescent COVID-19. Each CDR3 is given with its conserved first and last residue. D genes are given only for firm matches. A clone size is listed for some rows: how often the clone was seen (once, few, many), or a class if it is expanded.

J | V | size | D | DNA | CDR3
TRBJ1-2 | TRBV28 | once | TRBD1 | TGTGCCAGCACCTCAGTACAGGGGGCGCTTGTTAATGGCTACACCTTC | CASTSVQGALVNGYTF
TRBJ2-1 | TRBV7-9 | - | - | TGTGCCAGCAGCCTCCGTCGGGGTAGCGACGAGCAGTTCTTC | CASSLRRGSDEQFF
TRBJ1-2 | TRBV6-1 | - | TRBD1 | TGTGCCAGCAGTGAATATACCGGAGGACAGGGGCGGAATGGCTACACCTTC | CASSEYTGGQGRNGYTF
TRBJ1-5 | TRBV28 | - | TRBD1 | TGTGCCAGCAGACGGGACAGGGATCAACAAGCGCCCCAGCATTTT | CASRRDRDQQAPQHF
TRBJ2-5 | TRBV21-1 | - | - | TGTGCCAGCAGCAAAGAAGGAGAGGGTGGCGGAGAGACCCAGTACTTC | CASSKEGEGGGETQYF
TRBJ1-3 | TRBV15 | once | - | TGTGCCACCAGACAGGGCCCCTCGGCCGGAAACACCATATATTTT | CATRQGPSAGNTIYF
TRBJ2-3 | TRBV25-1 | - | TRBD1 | TGTGCCAGCGACCGGACAGGCCGAAATCAAGGGGATACGCAGTATTTT | CASDRTGRNQGDTQYF
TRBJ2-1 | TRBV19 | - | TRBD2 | TGTGCCAGTAGTTCCCGGGAGGGATACAATGAGCAGTTCTTC | CASSSREGYNEQFF
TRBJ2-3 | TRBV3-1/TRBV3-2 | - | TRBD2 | TGTGCCAGCAGCCAAGAGCTGGGGAGGGACACAGATACGCAGTATTTT | CASSQELGRDTDTQYF
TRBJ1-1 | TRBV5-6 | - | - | TGTGCCAGCAGCTTGGTATTGAGATCGAACACTGAAGCTTTCTTT | CASSLVLRSNTEAFF
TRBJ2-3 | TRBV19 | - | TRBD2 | TGTGCCAGTATCCCGACTAGCGGGGGCGCCCGGGATACGCAGTATTTT | CASIPTSGGARDTQYF
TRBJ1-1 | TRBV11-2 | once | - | TGTGCCAGCAGCCCTGTACGGGGTATGAACACTGAAGCTTTCTTT | CASSPVRGMNTEAFF
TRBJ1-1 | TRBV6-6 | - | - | TGTGCCAGCAGTCCCGACAGGGAAGCTTTCTTT | CASSPDREAFF
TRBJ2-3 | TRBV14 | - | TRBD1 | TGTGCCAGCAGCCAGGGTGGACAGGGGTACACAGATACGCAGTATTTT | CASSQGGQGYTDTQYF
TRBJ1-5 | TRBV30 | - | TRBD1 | TGTGCCTGGGACGGAGGGACAGGGAGGCTCGCGGATCAGCCCCAGCATTTT | CAWDGGTGRLADQPQHF
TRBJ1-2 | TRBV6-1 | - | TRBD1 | TGTGCCAGCAGTGAAGGTGACAGGGCCCGCTATGGCTACACCTTC | CASSEGDRARYGYTF
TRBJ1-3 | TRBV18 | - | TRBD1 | TGTGCCAGCAAACCGGACAGGGCGAGAAACACCATATATTTT | CASKPDRARNTIYF
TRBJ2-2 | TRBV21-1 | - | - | TGTGCCAGCCCCGCTAGACTAGTCCCCGGGGAGCTGTTTTTT | CASPARLVPGELFF
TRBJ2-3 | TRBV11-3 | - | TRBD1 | TGTGCCAGCAGCCAAGGGGGCCCCAGCACAGATACGCAGTATTTT | CASSQGGPSTDTQYF
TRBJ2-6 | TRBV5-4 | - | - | TGTGCCAGCAGCTTGAGCTTCAACCGGGGGGCCAACGTCCTGACTTTC | CASSLSFNRGANVLTF
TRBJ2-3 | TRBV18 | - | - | TGTGCCAGCTCACCAGGCTCTGGTAATCTGTATCCAGATACGCAGTATTTT | CASSPGSGNLYPDTQYF
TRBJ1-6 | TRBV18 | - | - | TGTGCCAGCTCTCACGACAGGAGAAATTCACCCCTCCACTTT | CASSHDRRNSPLHF
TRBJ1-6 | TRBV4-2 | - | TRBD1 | TGTGCCAGCAGCCAGGGACAGTATAATTCACCCCTCCACTTT | CASSQGQYNSPLHF
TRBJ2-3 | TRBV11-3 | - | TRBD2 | TGTGCCAGCAGCTTATTTGCGGGGGGTAGCACAGATACGCAGTATTTT | CASSLFAGGSTDTQYF
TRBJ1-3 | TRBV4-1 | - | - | TGCGCCAGCAGCCAAGATGGCGGAAACACCATATATTTT | CASSQDGGNTIYF
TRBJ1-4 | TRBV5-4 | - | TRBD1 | TGTGCCAGCAGCAGAGACAGGGGTCTTAATGAAAAACTGTTTTTT | CASSRDRGLNEKLFF
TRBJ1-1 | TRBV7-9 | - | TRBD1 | TGTGCCAGCAGCCTACTCGGGACAGCCGGACGTAACTTGAACACTGAAGCTTTCTTT | CASSLLGTAGRNLNTEAFF
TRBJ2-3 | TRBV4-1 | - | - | TGCGCCAGCAGCCATAGGCGTAGTAGCGGCACAGATACGCAGTATTTT | CASSHRRSSGTDTQYF
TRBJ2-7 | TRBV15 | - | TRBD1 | TGTGCCACCAGCAACGCCAGGGGGCTTTACGAGCAGTACTTC | CATSNARGLYEQYF